This T cell receptor (beta chain) was sequenced during a study of T-cell reconstitution after alpha-beta-depleted transplantation in children. Findings of the study overall: Reportedly, alpha-beta T cells present about two months post-transplant originated from several hundred expanded clones of graft origin. Certain patients had high TCRbeta diversity at day 60, and it came from recipient T cells and thymic progenitors that survived. At one year after transplant, newly produced T cells mostly accounted for T-cell counts and diversity.

Researchers prepared the TCRbeta library using unique molecular identifiers, the study reports. TCRdb itself ran the PCR reads through MiXCR, one entry per CDR3 protein. The sample has fewer than 550,000 distinct CDR3 sequences; roughly 11% are singletons. This clonotype was picked up many times. No antigen is known for it. The material sequenced was PBMCs, mostly from graft donor cells, taken 180 days after TCRalphabeta/CD19-depleted stem cell transplant. The clonotype originates from a female patient between 2 and 15 years old who had a stem cell transplant for aplastic anemia, so the T cells may come from the graft donor.

CDR3 DNA: TGTGCCAGCAGCGACCGGACTGGGAATGGCTACACCTTC. This encodes CASSDRTGNGYTF. The gene calls are TRBV12-3 or TRBV12-4 and TRBJ1-2; D ambiguous. This CDR3 is built from 13 residues. Trimming removed 6 bases at V and 6 bases at J, with 14 bases between.